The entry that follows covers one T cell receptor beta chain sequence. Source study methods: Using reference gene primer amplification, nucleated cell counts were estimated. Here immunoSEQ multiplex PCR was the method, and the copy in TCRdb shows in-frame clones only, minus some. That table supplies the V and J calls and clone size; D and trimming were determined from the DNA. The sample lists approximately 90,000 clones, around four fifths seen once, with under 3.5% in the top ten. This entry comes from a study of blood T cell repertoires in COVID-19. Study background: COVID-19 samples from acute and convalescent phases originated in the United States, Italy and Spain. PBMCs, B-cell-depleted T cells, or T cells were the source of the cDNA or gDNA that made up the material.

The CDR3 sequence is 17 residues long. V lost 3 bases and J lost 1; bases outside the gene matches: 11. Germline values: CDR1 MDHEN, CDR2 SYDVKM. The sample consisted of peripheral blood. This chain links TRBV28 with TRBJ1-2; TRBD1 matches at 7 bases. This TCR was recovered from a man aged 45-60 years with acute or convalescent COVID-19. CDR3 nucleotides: TGTGCCAGCAGTTTCGAACGACAGGGAGGTTTTAACTATGGCTACACCTTC. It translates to CASSFERQGGFNYGYTF.